The 14 T cell receptor beta chains in this list originate from one sample, sequenced in a study of cytomegalovirus exposure and HLA in healthy donors (dated by TCRdb to about 2017). Library prep was done by the immunoSEQ multiplex PCR assay. The multiplex PCR relied on a mix of 60 forward primers for TCR Vbeta segments and 13 reverse primers for TCR Jbeta segments. Imported from immuneACCESS, the table was reduced by TCRdb to in-frame sequences with V and J called. These copies leave out some clones; in studies compared against another copy, an unresolved V gene accounts for under half, and the cause of the remainder is not known. The sample has more than 250,000 clones on record, 70% to 90% of them singletons. About 2.5% of the sample is in the top ten clones. The source material was PBMCs. These receptor sequences come from a woman in her late teens or twenties in good health and CMV-seronegative.

The J gene is TRBJ1-1, the V gene TRBV11-1; 8 bases agree with TRBD1. There are 11 residues in the CDR3. Unmatched junction bases numbered 3, after V lost 7 bases and J lost 8 bases. Per germline, CDR1 SGHAT and CDR2 FQDESV (reference sequence). The chain's CDR3 is CASIGQGEAFF. The CDR3 DNA reads as TGTGCCAGCATAGGACAGGGCGAAGCTTTCTTT. Supplemented by reference TRBV11-1 and TRBJ1-1, the full variable domain reads EAEVAQSPRYKITEKSQAVAFWCDPISGHATLYWYRQILGQGPELLVQFQDESVVDDSQLPKDRFSAERLKGVDSTLKIQPAELGDSAMYLCASIGQGEAFFGQGTRLTVV.

V and J are TRBV30 and TRBJ2-7; 7 bases line up with TRBD1. This CDR3 contains 16 residues. Germline-derived CDR1 and CDR2 are GTSNPN and SVGIG (reference sequence). V was clipped by 0 bases and J by 6 bases; unmatched bases: 14. CDR3 protein: CAWSVDRAARTVEQYF. CDR3 nucleotide sequence: TGTGCCTGGAGTGTAGACAGGGCCGCTCGTACGGTCGAGCAGTACTTC.

This chain connects TRBV5-4 to TRBJ2-5; possibly TRBD1 for D (5 bases). The V end lost 1 base, the J end lost 1 base, and 8 bases lay between the germline ends. CDR1 and CDR2 from the germline V gene are SGHNT and YYREEE (reference sequence). The CDR3 runs to 14 residues. The CDR3 DNA is TGTGCCAGCAGCTTGATTCAGGGCCAAGAGACCCAGTACTTC. Amino acid sequence: CASSLIQGQETQYF.

The chain couples TRBV19 to TRBJ1-1, with D tentatively TRBD1 (5 bases). The CDR3 extends over 13 amino acids. CDR1 and CDR2 (germline): LNHDA, SQIVND (reference sequence). With 7 bases removed from V and 8 bases from J, the gap between germline ends came to 17 bases. The CDR3 loop is CASNTQRGIEAFF. CDR3 in DNA: TGTGCCAGTAATACCCAAAGGGGTATCGAAGCTTTCTTT. The entire variable domain, with the rest obtained from reference TRBV19 and TRBJ1-1, is as follows: DGGITQSPKYLFRKEGQNVTLSCEQNLNHDAMYWYRQDPGQGLRLIYYSQIVNDFQKGDIAEGYSVSREKKESFPLTVTSAQKNPTAFYLCASNTQRGIEAFFGQGTRLTVV.

The chain recombines TRBV2 with TRBJ2-1; 10 positions agree with TRBD2. Germline V lookup: CDR1 SNHLY, CDR2 FYNNEI. This CDR3 is 15 amino acids long. V was clipped by 3 bases and J by 8 bases; unmatched bases: 7. For the CDR3, the DNA is TGTGCCAGCAGTGAGGGTACTAGCGGGGTTGATGAGCAGTTCTTC. This gives the protein CASSEGTSGVDEQFF.

V is TRBV7-9 and J is TRBJ1-6, with TRBD1 matching 7 bases. The CDR3 extends over 16 amino acids. With 5 bases clipped from V and 4 bases from J, the junction kept 8 bases outside the gene matches. The germline V gene encodes CDR1 SEHNR and CDR2 FQNEAQ (reference sequence). CDR3 region: CASSTGTVIYNSPLHF. The CDR3 region has the DNA TGTGCCAGCAGCACCGGGACAGTCATATATAATTCACCCCTCCACTTT.

V is TRBV2 and J is TRBJ1-2, with D possibly TRBD1 on 5 matching bases. V lost 7 bases and J 2 bases, leaving 20 bases between the germline ends. The CDR3 sequence is 16 residues long. Germline V lookup: CDR1 SNHLY, CDR2 FYNNEI. The CDR3, as DNA: TGTGCCAGCATGCAGGGTCCCGGGTCTAAAAACTATGGCTACACCTTC. As protein: CASMQGPGSKNYGYTF.

The chain carries TRBV19 and TRBJ1-1, with a possible D match to TRBD1 (5 bases). The V gene lost 3 bases and the J gene lost 1 base, with 9 bases spanning the gap. This CDR3 has 14 residues. Germline V gene sequence: CDR1 LNHDA, CDR2 SQIVND (reference sequence). The CDR3: CASSIGAANTEAFF. In DNA, the CDR3 is TGTGCCAGTAGTATTGGGGCGGCGAACACTGAAGCTTTCTTT.

This sequence joins TRBV19 and TRBJ2-7; TRBD1 agrees at 7 bases. Losses at the gene ends were 5 bases for V and 4 bases for J; bases not matched to a gene: 14. The CDR3 sequence is 16 residues long. Germline CDR1 is LNHDA and CDR2 is SQIVND (reference sequence). CDR3 protein: CASSPRVNRGFYEQYF. CDR3 DNA sequence: TGTGCCAGTAGTCCGCGCGTAAACAGGGGATTTTACGAGCAGTACTTC.

CDR3 nucleotides: TGTGCCAGCAGCTTAAGTCAGGGGGTGGGGTCACCCCTCCACTTT. This sequence encodes CASSLSQGVGSPLHF. The chain has TRBV7-8 and TRBJ1-6, with 7 bases fitting TRBD1. Germline lookup yields CDR1 SGHVS and CDR2 FQNEAQ. Trimming removed 2 bases from V and 10 bases from J; junction bases left unmatched: 8. The CDR3 runs 15 residues. Looking up the rest from reference TRBV7-8 and TRBJ1-6 gives the full variable domain: GAGVSQSPRYKVAKRGQDVALRCDPISGHVSLFWYQQALGQGPEFLTYFQNEAQLDKSGLPSDRFFAERPEGSVSTLKIQRTQQEDSAVYLCASSLSQGVGSPLHFGNGTRLTVT.

Turning to this clone: Germline and junction disagree at one end, which may indicate a read error. The rearrangement joins TRBV6-5 to TRBJ2-3; D unclear. Germline CDR1 reads MNHEY; CDR2 reads SVGAGI. The CDR3 is 13 residues long. In DNA form, the CDR3 reads TGTGCCAGCAGGCGTGGGCGCACAGACACGCAGTATTTT. It encodes CASRRGRTDTQYF.

V is TRBV5-1 and J is TRBJ2-7; the D gene is possibly TRBD1 (6 bases). The germline V and J ends were trimmed by 2 bases and 2 bases, with 14 bases remaining between them. CDR3 length equals 15 residues. The germline V gene has CDR1 SGHRS and CDR2 YFSETQ. The CDR3 DNA follows: TGCGCCAGCAGCTTACAGGGTTCCGGCCCCTACGAGCAGTACTTC. This gives the protein CASSLQGSGPYEQYF.

V and J are TRBV19 and TRBJ2-7; TRBD2 aligns across 7 bases. The CDR3 consists of 16 residues. After removal of 5 bases from V and 1 base from J, the junction contained 11 bases not matched to a gene. Per the germline V gene, CDR1 is LNHDA and CDR2 is SQIVND (reference sequence). CDR3 protein: CASSPSGGGKSYEQYF. For the CDR3, the DNA is TGTGCCAGTAGTCCGTCGGGCGGGGGAAAGTCCTACGAGCAGTACTTC.

This chain connects TRBV4-1 to TRBJ2-3; D is unclear. CDR1 and CDR2 from the germline V gene are MGHRA and YSYEKL. The CDR3 covers 16 residues. Trimming removed 2 bases at V and 5 bases at J, with 17 bases between. DNA for the CDR3: TGCGCCAGCAGCCAAACAATTGTCGCACATGGAGATACGCAGTATTTT. It specifies CASSQTIVAHGDTQYF.